This TCR beta chain was sequenced in a study of blood T cell repertoires in COVID-19. Across the whole study: Acute and convalescent COVID-19 samples came from the United States, Italy and Spain. Nucleic acid was either cDNA or gDNA, and it came from T cells, B-cell-depleted T cells, or PBMCs.

Clones were sequenced by immunoSEQ multiplex PCR, and TCRdb holds only the in-frame ones, with some missing. The sample comprises 150,000 to 200,000 clones, around 88% of which are singletons, and 4% rests with the top ten. CDR3 length: 14 residues. Germline V lookup: CDR1 SQVTM, CDR2 ANQGSEA. With 8 bases removed from V and 0 bases from J, the gap between germline ends came to 16 bases. The clonotype was recovered from a woman in her 30s with acute or convalescent COVID-19. The sample was peripheral blood. The V gene is TRBV29-1, the J gene TRBJ1-1; weak D call: TRBD1 (6 bases). CDR3 nucleotides: TGCAGCCATATAAAGGGGGTTATGAACACTGAAGCTTTCTTT. Protein sequence: CSHIKGVMNTEAFF.